The text below deals with one T cell receptor beta chain. TCRdb's copy holds only in-frame clones and misses some; the assay was immunoSEQ multiplex PCR. Found here are fewer than 200,000 clones; the top ten clones hold roughly 2.2%. This sample was included in a study of control samples from healthy donors and cancer patients. Germline CDR1 and CDR2: MGHRA and YSYEKL. CDR3 length: 17 residues. V was pared by 4 bases and J by 0 bases, with 5 bases of the junction left unmatched. Source material: blood. The clonotype originates from a woman aged 25 to 39 in good health. The chain employs TRBV4-1 and TRBJ2-2; 10 bases are a match to TRBD2. The CDR3 DNA reads as TGCGCCAGCAGCCCTATCGGACTAGCGGCGAACACCGGGGAGCTGTTTTTT. Translating it yields CASSPIGLAANTGELFF.